A single sample gave rise to the 28 T cell receptor beta chains below, sequenced in a study of cytomegalovirus exposure and HLA in healthy donors. This PCR relied on a set of 60 Vbeta primers and 13 Jbeta primers. The data were produced by immunoSEQ multiplex PCR, yet TCRdb's version contains in-frame clones alone and is incomplete. This sample has about 130,000 clones, with approximately 80% found just once. The sample consisted of PBMCs. These receptors originate from a male donor in good health and CMV-seronegative.

This chain connects TRBV7-8 to TRBJ1-5, with D unresolved. The CDR3 covers 16 residues. Germline CDR1 reads SGHVS; CDR2 reads FQNEAQ. The V and J ends lost 5 bases and 0 bases respectively, with 14 bases between them. The CDR3 loop reads CASSQVADYSNQPQHF. The CDR3 nucleotides read TGTGCCAGCAGCCAAGTGGCGGACTATAGCAATCAGCCCCAGCATTTT.

The chain has TRBV5-1 and TRBJ1-2; weak D call: TRBD1 (6 bases). The CDR3 runs 13 residues. V lost 0 bases, J lost 5 bases, and 8 bases lay in between. Germline CDR1 is SGHRS and CDR2 is YFSETQ. CDR3 region: CASSLGDMYGYTF. The CDR3 DNA reads as TGCGCCAGCAGCTTGGGGGACATGTATGGCTACACCTTC.

The J gene is TRBJ1-2, the V gene TRBV7-6; 7 bases fit TRBD1. Per germline, CDR1 SGHVS and CDR2 FNYEAQ. This CDR3 region has 14 residues. V gave up 5 bases and J gave up 8 bases; unmatched junction bases: 11. As DNA, the CDR3 is TGTGCCAGCAGCCCAAACGACAGGGTGGGAGGCTACACCTTC. Encoded protein: CASSPNDRVGGYTF.

The chain combines TRBV18 with TRBJ2-7; 10 bases are shared with TRBD2. Unmatched junction bases numbered 7, after V lost 3 bases and J lost 5 bases. Germline values: CDR1 KGHSH, CDR2 LQKENI. This CDR3 contains 15 residues. The CDR3 loop reads CASSPSSGSRDEQYF. The CDR3 DNA sequence: TGTGCCAGCTCACCGTCTAGCGGGAGTCGCGACGAGCAGTACTTC. Using reference TRBV18 and TRBJ2-7 for the parts outside the CDR3, the full variable domain is NAGVMQNPRHLVRRRGQEARLRCSPMKGHSHVYWYRQLPEEGLKFMVYLQKENIIDESGMPKERFSAEFPKEGPSILRIQQVVRGDSAAYFCASSPSSGSRDEQYFGPGTRLTVT.

DNA for the CDR3: TGTGCCAGCAGCTCCGGGACAGCTGGAAACACCATATATTTT. It translates to CASSSGTAGNTIYF. The chain uses TRBV7-3 and TRBJ1-3, with 7 bases fitting TRBD1. CDR3 size: 14 residues. V shed 4 bases, J shed 2 bases, and the junction held 2 bases outside the gene matches. Per the germline V gene, CDR1 is SGHTA and CDR2 is FQGTGA. Combining the CDR3 with reference TRBV7-3 and TRBJ1-3 gives the whole variable domain GAGVSQTPSNKVTEKGKYVELRCDPISGHTALYWYRQSLGQGPEFLIYFQGTGAADDSGLPNDRFFAVRPEGSVSTLKIQRTERGDSAVYLCASSSGTAGNTIYFGEGSWLTVV.

The chain employs TRBV7-2 and TRBJ2-1; 16 positions match TRBD2. The CDR3 extends over 19 amino acids. Germline lookup yields CDR1 SGHTA and CDR2 FQGNSA. Unmatched junction bases numbered 9, after V lost 6 bases and J lost 1 base. CDR3 in DNA: TGTGCCAGCAGTCAGGGACTAGCGGGGGGGCCTGGGTCCTACAATGAGCAGTTCTTC. This sequence encodes CASSQGLAGGPGSYNEQFF.

The V and J genes are TRBV23-1 and TRBJ2-5, with TRBD2 matching over 14 bases. TRBV23-1 is treated as an ORF (open reading frame) with a function not yet certain. The CDR3 totals 16 residues. The V gene end was trimmed by 2 bases and the J gene end by 13 bases; junction bases not matched to a gene: 12. CDR3 residues: CASSQTTRTSGRRPYF. CDR3 DNA: TGCGCCAGCAGTCAAACGACCCGGACTAGCGGGAGGAGGCCGTACTTC.

The chain couples TRBV11-2 to TRBJ1-2; D is possibly TRBD1 (5 bases). The CDR3 consists of 13 residues. V lost 0 bases, J lost 7 bases, and 9 bases lay in between. Germline CDR1 and CDR2: SGHAT and FQNNGV. The CDR3 loop reads CASSLEGARGYTF. The CDR3 DNA sequence: TGTGCCAGCAGCTTAGAAGGGGCTCGTGGCTACACCTTC. The full variable domain, in which reference TRBV11-2 and TRBJ1-2 provide the parts outside the CDR3, is EAGVAQSPRYKIIEKRQSVAFWCNPISGHATLYWYQQILGQGPKLLIQFQNNGVVDDSQLPKDRFSAERLKGVDSTLKIQPAKLEDSAVYLCASSLEGARGYTFGSGTRLTVV.

This chain joins TRBV7-9 and TRBJ1-4, with D unclear. Germline lookup yields CDR1 SEHNR and CDR2 FQNEAQ (reference sequence). This CDR3 is built from 14 residues. Trimming cost V 1 base and J 8 bases, with 11 bases left between them. CDR3 nucleotide sequence: TGTGCCAGCAGCTTAGACACGCTCAGGGAAAAACTGTTTTTT. Its translation is CASSLDTLREKLFF.

This clone was seen just once. The rearrangement uses TRBV27 and TRBJ2-7, with D perhaps matching TRBD1 (5 bases). V was clipped by 8 bases and J by 0 bases, with 17 bases between them. CDR1 is MNHEY and CDR2 is SMNVEV in the germline V gene (reference sequence). The CDR3 length is 15 residues. CDR3 amino acids: CASRPRADSSYEQYF. The CDR3 DNA follows: TGTGCCAGCCGACCCCGGGCTGACAGCTCCTACGAGCAGTACTTC.

The V call is TRBV7-2, the J call TRBJ2-1; TRBD2 aligns across 7 bases. The V segment lost 0 bases and the J segment 0 bases; nucleotides outside the gene matches: 11. The CDR3 runs 19 residues. From germline, CDR1 is SGHTA and CDR2 FQGNSA. The CDR3 sequence: CASSLAARESPASYNEQFF. In nucleotides, the CDR3 is TGTGCCAGCAGCTTAGCCGCGCGGGAGTCCCCGGCCTCCTACAATGAGCAGTTCTTC.

The genes are TRBV6-4 and TRBJ2-7; TRBD2 aligns across 7 bases. The germline V gene has CDR1 MRHNA and CDR2 SNTAGT. The CDR3 length is 15 residues. The J segment lost 4 bases and the V segment lost 0 bases, leaving 6 bases of the junction unmatched. CDR3 in DNA: TGTGCCAGCAGTGACTCGGGCGGGAGAGGTTACGAGCAGTACTTC. Protein sequence: CASSDSGGRGYEQYF.

This sequence joins TRBV27 and TRBJ1-2, with a weak D call TRBD1 (6 bases). CDR3 length: 15 residues. Germline V gene sequence: CDR1 MNHEY, CDR2 SMNVEV (reference sequence). Trimming left V 0 bases short and J 3 bases short, with 11 bases between. The CDR3 coding sequence is TGTGCCAGCAGTTTATCGTCAGGGGCCTACTATGGCTACACCTTC. It is translated as CASSLSSGAYYGYTF.

This rearrangement joins TRBV11-2 to TRBJ1-6, with 8 bases identical to TRBD1. The CDR3 loop spans 15 amino acids. The V and J ends lost 0 bases and 10 bases, in that order; junction bases with no gene match: 5. Germline values: CDR1 SGHAT, CDR2 FQNNGV. CDR3 region: CASSLDRGRGSPLHF. The CDR3 DNA follows: TGTGCCAGCAGCTTAGACAGGGGGCGAGGGTCACCCCTCCACTTT.

The DNA of the CDR3 is TGTGCCACCAGCAGAGATGATAGGGCAGGGGTAACGGTGACCCAGTACTTC. Amino acid sequence: CATSRDDRAGVTVTQYF. The chain couples TRBV15 to TRBJ2-5; D may be TRBD1 (6 bases). Trimming removed 0 bases at V and 7 bases at J, with 21 bases between. The CDR3 totals 17 residues. CDR1 is LNHNV, CDR2 YYDKDF, per germline (reference sequence).

This clone came up a few times. The J gene is TRBJ1-6, the V gene TRBV2; 7 nucleotides align to TRBD1. After removal of 3 bases from V and 8 bases from J, the junction contained 10 bases not matched to a gene. Germline V gene data show CDR1 as SNHLY and CDR2 as FYNNEI. The CDR3 contains 16 residues. This CDR3 reads CASSDPGTANYSPLHF. The CDR3 DNA reads as TGTGCCAGCAGTGATCCGGGGACAGCGAACTATTCACCCCTCCACTTT.

Details on this clone: Its ends do not fully match the called genes, so a read error is possible. Within the sample, other DNA sequences also encode this same CDR3. This chain joins TRBV6-5 and TRBJ1-1, with D possibly matching TRBD1 (6 bases). The CDR3 spans 13 residues. Per germline, CDR1 MNHEY and CDR2 SVGAGI. The DNA for the CDR3 is TGTGCCAGCACCTGGAGGGGGGGGAGTGAAGCTTTCTTC. As protein: CASTWRGGSEAFF.

V gene TRBV5-4 combines with J gene TRBJ2-7; no reliable D call. CDR3 length: 12 residues. Germline V gene sequence: CDR1 SGHNT, CDR2 YYREEE (reference sequence). The ends were cut back, 0 bases at V and 6 bases at J, with 7 bases in the middle. The CDR3 nucleotides are TGTGCCAGCAGCTTGGGCCTAACCGAGCAGTACTTC. This gives the protein CASSLGLTEQYF.

This clone came up once. The chain is built from TRBV5-6 and TRBJ1-3; possibly TRBD1 for D (6 bases). CDR3 length: 17 residues. V was shortened by 7 bases and J by 6 bases, with 26 bases between the two germline ends. The germline V gene encodes CDR1 SGHDT and CDR2 YYEEEE. The CDR3 nucleotides read TGTGCCAGCGCCACATTTGGGGGGGCAAGTCCTGAAAACACCATATATTTT. Translating gives CASATFGGASPENTIYF.

The CDR3 DNA follows: TGTGCCAGCAGTTACGCCCAGCGGGGACGTGAGGGCGAGCAGTACTTC. Its translation: CASSYAQRGREGEQYF. The chain employs TRBV6-5 and TRBJ2-7; 7 bases map to TRBD2. The length of the CDR3 is 16 residues. Germline CDR1 and CDR2: MNHEY and SVGAGI. Trimming took 2 bases from V and 6 from J; bases not matched to a gene: 13.

The J gene is TRBJ2-7, the V gene TRBV6-1, with D possibly being TRBD2 (5 bases). V gave up 6 bases and J gave up 3 bases, with 21 bases separating them. The CDR3 covers 16 residues. Germline-derived CDR1 and CDR2 are MNHNS and SASEGT. The CDR3 here is CASSEMALGGGYEQYF. CDR3 DNA: TGTGCCAGCAGCGAAATGGCCCTTGGCGGAGGCTACGAGCAGTACTTC.

This clone was recorded a few times. The V gene is TRBV7-9, the J gene TRBJ2-7; D is possibly TRBD1 (8 bases). The CDR3 consists of 14 residues. Germline V CDR1 and CDR2: SEHNR, FQNEAQ (reference sequence). V was clipped by 5 bases and J by 7 bases, with 18 bases between them. The chain's CDR3 is CASSRNGQGGEQYF. In DNA, the CDR3 is TGTGCCAGCAGCCGGAACGGACAGGGAGGGGAGCAGTACTTC.

The V call is TRBV7-2, the J call TRBJ2-1, with 8 bases matching TRBD2. The junction had 9 bases not matched to a gene; V was cut back by 8 bases and J by 3 bases. CDR1 SGHTA and CDR2 FQGNSA come from the germline V gene. This CDR3 spans 15 amino acids. The CDR3 sequence: CASAPGSGGYNEQFF. CDR3 DNA: TGTGCCAGCGCCCCGGGGAGCGGGGGCTACAATGAGCAGTTCTTC.

The CDR3 DNA is TGTGCCAGCAGCCCTCTAGCGGGAGGGCCCTTGAGTAATGAGCAGTTCTTC. Translated: CASSPLAGGPLSNEQFF. The chain combines TRBV11-1 with TRBJ2-1, with 12 bases matching TRBD2. V dropped 5 bases and J dropped 7; count of bases not matched to a gene: 12. CDR3 length: 17 residues. Germline values: CDR1 SGHAT, CDR2 FQDESV (reference sequence).

This chain links TRBV2 with TRBJ2-1; tentative D call: TRBD2 (6 bases). The germline CDR1 and CDR2 sequences are SNHLY and FYNNEI. The CDR3 consists of 12 residues. V was pared by 7 bases and J by 5 bases, with 9 bases between. The CDR3 protein is CASTRGNNEQFF. The DNA of the CDR3 is TGTGCCAGCACCCGGGGGAACAATGAGCAGTTCTTC.

V gene TRBV7-3 combines with J gene TRBJ1-2; 8 bases match TRBD1. The CDR3 runs 13 residues. Trimming at V came to 5 bases and at J to 6 bases, leaving 5 bases not matched to a gene. The germline V gene has CDR1 SGHTA and CDR2 FQGTGA. CDR3 sequence: CASSIQGGNGYTF. The CDR3 nucleotides read TGTGCCAGCAGCATACAGGGGGGGAATGGCTACACCTTC. Filled out from reference TRBV7-3 and TRBJ1-2, the complete variable domain reads GAGVSQTPSNKVTEKGKYVELRCDPISGHTALYWYRQSLGQGPEFLIYFQGTGAADDSGLPNDRFFAVRPEGSVSTLKIQRTERGDSAVYLCASSIQGGNGYTFGSGTRLTVV.

This chain uses TRBV7-2 with TRBJ2-7, with TRBD2 as a possible D gene (6 bases). From germline, CDR1 is SGHTA and CDR2 FQGNSA. The CDR3 has 12 residues. V was cut by 5 bases and J by 9 bases, with 14 bases left in between. The CDR3 protein is CASSPGTFSQYF. The CDR3 bases are TGTGCCAGCAGCCCCGGGACTTTCTCGCAGTACTTC.

This chain connects TRBV7-8 to TRBJ1-2; 8 bases are a match to TRBD1. The CDR3 is made up of 13 amino acids. J lost 8 bases, V lost 3 bases, and 5 bases had no gene match. The germline gives CDR1 SGHVS, CDR2 FQNEAQ. The CDR3 loop reads CASSLTGVGGYTF. The DNA of the CDR3 is TGTGCCAGCAGCTTGACAGGGGTCGGCGGCTACACCTTC.